One and the same sample provided the 17 T cell receptor beta chains below, sequenced in a study of OX40 agonist ivuxolimab in advanced cancers. Clones were sequenced by immunoSEQ multiplex PCR, and TCRdb holds only the in-frame ones, with some missing. The repertoire has some 57,000 clones, 92% of them found once; the top ten carry 23%. Sequenced here: CD4+ or CD8+ T cells sorted from blood, sampled in a trial of the OX40 agonist ivuxolimab. All receptors come from an adult with an advanced solid tumor such as melanoma, head and neck, liver or kidney cancer.

As regards this clone: This sample includes further DNA sequences coding for the same CDR3. The chain joins TRBV6-1 to TRBJ2-1, with D possibly TRBD2 on 6 matching bases. The germline CDR1 and CDR2 sequences are MNHNS and SASEGT. This CDR3 has 15 amino acids. V was cut by 2 bases and J by 4 bases, with 12 bases left in between. In DNA, the CDR3 is TGTGCCAGCAGTGAACTAGCAGGAGGGTACAATGAGCAGTTCTTC. This codes for CASSELAGGYNEQFF.

This clone was counted once. Additional DNA sequences in this sample encode the identical CDR3. The chain employs TRBV7-2 and TRBJ2-7, with 11 positions matching TRBD2. With V trimmed by 2 bases and J by 4 bases, 7 bases remained unmatched. Germline V gives CDR1 SGHTA, CDR2 FQGNSA. The CDR3 loop spans 16 amino acids. CDR3 sequence reads: CASSLLGLAGGYEQYF. The CDR3 DNA follows: TGTGCCAGCAGCTTACTTGGACTAGCGGGTGGGTACGAGCAGTACTTC.

This clone was counted a single time. V gene TRBV5-4 combines with J gene TRBJ2-1; unclear D gene. The V end was cut by 3 bases, the J end by 1 base, with 11 bases between. The germline V gene has CDR1 SGHNT and CDR2 YYREEE (reference sequence). The CDR3 length is 15 residues. The CDR3 bases are TGTGCCAGCAGCTGGGCGGTGGGGTCCTACAATGAGCAGTTCTTC. This sequence encodes CASSWAVGSYNEQFF.

Here the CDR3 DNA reads TGTGCCAGCAGTGAAGCGTGGAGCAATCAGCCCCAGCATTTT. Amino acid sequence: CASSEAWSNQPQHF. The chain uses TRBV6-1 and TRBJ1-5; the D is unclear. CDR3 length equals 14 residues. V shed 0 bases and J shed 1 base, with 4 bases lying between them. In germline, CDR1 is MNHNS, CDR2 SASEGT.

The chain employs TRBV30 and TRBJ2-3; D uncertain. V gave up 3 bases and J gave up 1 base, with 8 bases separating them. The CDR3 runs to 13 residues. Per germline, CDR1 GTSNPN and CDR2 SVGIG (reference sequence). The CDR3 DNA reads TGTGCCTGGAGCATAGACGGCACAGATACGCAGTATTTT. Its translation: CAWSIDGTDTQYF.

V is TRBV11-3 and J is TRBJ2-4, with 7 bases identical to TRBD1. Trimming took 5 bases from V and 8 from J; bases not matched to a gene: 6. Germline V gene sequence: CDR1 SGHNT, CDR2 YENEEA. This CDR3 has 13 amino acids. CDR3 bases: TGTGCCAGCAGCCTCGGGACAGTGGACATTCAGTACTTC. This gives the protein CASSLGTVDIQYF.

The rearrangement uses TRBV4-1 and TRBJ2-7; the D is unclear. This CDR3 contains 15 residues. Deletions cut 0 bases from V and 3 bases from J, with 12 bases between. CDR1 and CDR2 from the germline V gene are MGHRA and YSYEKL. The CDR3 here is CASSQEGRFGYEQYF. CDR3 sequence (DNA): TGCGCCAGCAGCCAAGAAGGGCGGTTTGGCTACGAGCAGTACTTC.

The chain combines TRBV7-8 with TRBJ2-2; D is perhaps TRBD1 or TRBD2 (6 bases each). The germline gives CDR1 SGHVS, CDR2 FQNEAQ. V was clipped by 4 bases and J by 4 bases, with 19 bases between them. The length of the CDR3 is 17 residues. The CDR3 bases are TGTGCCAGCAGCTGGAGGGGGTGGAGCGGGTCCACCGGGGAGCTGTTTTTT. This translates into CASSWRGWSGSTGELFF.

This chain uses TRBV27 with TRBJ2-1; TRBD1 aligns across 7 bases. CDR1 and CDR2 from the germline V gene are MNHEY and SMNVEV (reference sequence). V lost 0 bases and J lost 0; bases outside the gene matches: 5. There are 17 residues in the CDR3. The CDR3 DNA sequence: TGTGCCAGCAGTTTATCGGGGGACAGTCCCTCCTACAATGAGCAGTTCTTC. Translation: CASSLSGDSPSYNEQFF.

The chain employs TRBV7-9 and TRBJ2-1; tentative D call: TRBD2 (6 bases). Germline CDR1 SEHNR, CDR2 FQNEAQ (reference sequence). The V gene lost 4 bases and the J gene lost 5 bases, with 9 bases spanning the gap. This CDR3 has 13 amino acids. CDR3 DNA sequence: TGTGCCAGCAGCTACTCGGGAGACAATGAGCAGTTCTTC. Its translation is CASSYSGDNEQFF.

The chain carries TRBV4-1 and TRBJ1-5; D gene uncertain. CDR3 length: 15 residues. V was clipped by 1 base and J by 1 base, with 8 bases between them. Germline V lookup: CDR1 MGHRA, CDR2 YSYEKL. CDR3 loop: CASSQGRGSNQPQHF. The CDR3 DNA reads TGCGCCAGCAGCCAAGGACGTGGCAGCAATCAGCCCCAGCATTTT.

J is TRBJ2-1 and V is TRBV4-3; 9 positions match TRBD1. CDR3 size: 15 residues. Germline lookup yields CDR1 LGHNA and CDR2 YSLEER. V shed 3 bases and J 7 bases; nucleotides not matched to a gene: 7. The CDR3 bases are TGCGCCAGCAGCCATGGGACAGGGCCACTGAATGAGCAGTTCTTC. It encodes CASSHGTGPLNEQFF.

This chain links TRBV15 with TRBJ2-7; perhaps TRBD2 as D (5 bases). The CDR3 runs to 14 residues. Trimming shortened V by 5 bases and J by 2 bases, and 13 bases separated the two germline ends. From germline, CDR1 is LNHNV and CDR2 YYDKDF (reference sequence). CDR3 sequence (DNA): TGTGCCACCAGCTTTCGGACGGGGACCTACGAGCAGTACGTC. Protein product: CATSFRTGTYEQYV.

The gene calls are TRBV4-2 and TRBJ2-2, with 9 bases lining up with TRBD2. CDR1 is LGHNA, CDR2 YNFKEQ, per germline. The CDR3 totals 14 residues. Trimming took 4 bases from V and 7 from J; bases not matched to a gene: 4. The CDR3 nucleotides read TGTGCCAGCAGCCCGGGACTAGCTGGCGGGGAGCTGTTTTTT. Translating it yields CASSPGLAGGELFF.

The chain has TRBV27 and TRBJ2-1; no reliable D call. The germline CDR1 and CDR2 sequences are MNHEY and SMNVEV (reference sequence). Trimming stripped 3 bases from V and 7 bases from J, with 7 bases between. The CDR3 spans 12 residues. Here the CDR3 reads CASSLLGNEQFF. The CDR3 nucleotides are TGTGCCAGCAGTTTGCTAGGAAATGAGCAGTTCTTC.

The sample holds one count of this clone. The rearrangement joins TRBV28 to TRBJ2-1; 10 bases match TRBD2. Germline trimming cut 3 bases from V and 7 bases from J; bases unmatched to any gene: 6. The CDR3 consists of 15 residues. Per germline, CDR1 MDHEN and CDR2 SYDVKM. CDR3 in amino acids: CASSFLTSGANEQFF. The CDR3 DNA sequence: TGTGCCAGCAGTTTTTTAACTAGCGGGGCTAATGAGCAGTTCTTC.

The CDR3 nucleotides are TGCGCCAGCAGCCGGAAAGGGACGGATGGAAACACCATATATTTT. It yields the protein CASSRKGTDGNTIYF. The rearrangement uses TRBV4-1 and TRBJ1-3, with D maybe TRBD1 (5 bases). V gave up 4 bases and J gave up 3 bases, with 13 bases separating them. CDR1 and CDR2 (germline): MGHRA, YSYEKL. There are 15 residues in the CDR3.